The 8 T cell receptor beta chains below all came from one sample that was sequenced in a study of monozygotic twins with inflammatory bowel disease. TCRdb reprocessed the 5' RACE reads; each CDR3 protein has one entry and no DNA is given. The sample holds some 300,000 distinct CDR3 sequences. The sequencing input was blood. These receptors were collected from a human donor with ulcerative colitis or Crohn's disease, or a healthy co-twin of an affected twin (not recorded which).

The chain joins TRBV6-1 to TRBJ2-3; the D gene TCRdb calls, TRBD2, cannot be checked with no DNA. This CDR3 comprises 14 residues. The germline V gene encodes CDR1 MNHNS and CDR2 SASEGT. The CDR3: CASTPPASTDTQYF.

V gene TRBV5-6 combines with J gene TRBJ1-6. The CDR3 is 15 amino acids. CDR1 and CDR2 (germline): SGHDT, YYEEEE. The CDR3 region is CASSLSPALGSPLHF.

V and J are TRBV4-3 and TRBJ1-4. Per the germline V gene, CDR1 is LGHNA and CDR2 is YSLEER. The CDR3 length is 11 residues. CDR3: CASSQGVKLFF.

This chain joins TRBV5-1 and TRBJ1-2. Germline-derived CDR1 and CDR2 are SGHRS and YFSETQ. This CDR3 contains 14 residues. CDR3 in amino acids: CASGSAGLNYGYTF. Complete variable domain (other parts from reference TRBV5-1 and TRBJ1-2): KAGVTQTPRYLIKTRGQQVTLSCSPISGHRSVSWYQQTPGQGLQFLFEYFSETQRNKGNFPGRFSGRQFSNSRSEMNVSTLELGDSALYLCASGSAGLNYGYTFGSGTRLTVV.

This chain connects TRBV12-3 or TRBV12-4 to TRBJ1-6. There are 14 residues in the CDR3. The CDR3 protein is CASSLDEVNSPLHF.

V and J are TRBV19 and TRBJ2-7; TCRdb gives TRBD1 as the D gene, but with no DNA this cannot be confirmed. This CDR3 spans 13 amino acids. Germline V gene data show CDR1 as LNHDA and CDR2 as SQIVND (reference sequence). CDR3 protein: CASRGGADYEQYF.

The chain uses TRBV5-1 and TRBJ1-1; TCRdb's D call, TRBD1, is unchecked because there is no DNA. CDR3 length equals 14 residues. Per germline, CDR1 SGHRS and CDR2 YFSETQ. This CDR3 is CASRAGAMNTEAFF.

The chain has TRBV7-9 and TRBJ1-6; TCRdb calls TRBD1, which cannot be checked without DNA. Germline V gene lookup returns CDR1 SEHNR and CDR2 FQNEAQ (reference sequence). The CDR3 extends over 14 amino acids. CDR3 in amino acids: CASSSDRGKSPLHF.